Presented here are 2 T cell receptor beta chains from one specimen sequenced in a study of identical twins. Via MiXCR, TCRdb re-called the 5' RACE reads, giving one row per CDR3 protein. The table has 1.5 million or so distinct CDR3 sequences, under 35% seen once. Sequenced: cord blood. Receptor source: a newborn girl in good health.

The chain is built from TRBV20-1 and TRBJ2-1; TRBD2 matches 12 bases. The CDR3 spans 15 residues. Unmatched junction bases numbered 10, after V lost 5 bases and J lost 8 bases. The V gene's germline CDR1 is DFQATT and CDR2 SNEGSKA (reference sequence). The CDR3 nucleotides are TGCAGTGCTCTAAGAGGACTAGCGGGATACGATGAGCAGTTCTTC. Residues: CSALRGLAGYDEQFF.

This clonotype was seen more than once but under ten times. The CDR3 region is CASRQTPNYGYTF. The CDR3 coding sequence is TGTGCCAGCAGACAGACTCCAAACTATGGCTACACCTTC. This chain links TRBV6-5 with TRBJ1-2, with D hard to call. Trimming removed 6 bases from V and 2 bases from J, with 10 bases in between. Germline CDR1 and CDR2: MNHEY and SVGAGI. This CDR3 comprises 13 residues.